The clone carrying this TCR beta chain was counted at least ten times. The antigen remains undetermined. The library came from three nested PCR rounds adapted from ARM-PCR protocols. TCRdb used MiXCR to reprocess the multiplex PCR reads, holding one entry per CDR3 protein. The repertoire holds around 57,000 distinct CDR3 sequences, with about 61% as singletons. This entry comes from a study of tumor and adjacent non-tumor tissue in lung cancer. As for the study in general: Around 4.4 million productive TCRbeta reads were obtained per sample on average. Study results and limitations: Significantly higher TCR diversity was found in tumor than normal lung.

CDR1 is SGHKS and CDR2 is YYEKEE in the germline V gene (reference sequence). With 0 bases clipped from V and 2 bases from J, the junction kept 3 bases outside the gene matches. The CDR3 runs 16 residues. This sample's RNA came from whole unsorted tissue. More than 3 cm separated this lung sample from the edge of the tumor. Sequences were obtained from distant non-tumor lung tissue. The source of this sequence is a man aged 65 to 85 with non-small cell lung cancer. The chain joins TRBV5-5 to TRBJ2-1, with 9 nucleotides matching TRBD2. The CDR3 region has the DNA TGTGCCAGCAGCTTGGGTCGACTAGCGGCCTACAATGAGCAGTTCTTC. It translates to CASSLGRLAAYNEQFF.